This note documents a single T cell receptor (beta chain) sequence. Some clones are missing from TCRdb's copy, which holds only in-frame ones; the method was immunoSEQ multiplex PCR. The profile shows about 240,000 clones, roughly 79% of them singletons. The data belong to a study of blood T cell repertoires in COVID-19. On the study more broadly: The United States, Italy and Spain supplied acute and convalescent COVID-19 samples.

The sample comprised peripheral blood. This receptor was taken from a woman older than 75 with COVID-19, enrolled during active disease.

The CDR3 spells CASSLTSTGELFF. The DNA of the CDR3 is TGTGCCAGCAGCTTAACCAGCACCGGGGAGCTGTTTTTT. The chain carries TRBV7-3 and TRBJ2-2; D unresolved. Trimming left V 0 bases short and J 4 bases short, with 3 bases between. Germline lookup yields CDR1 SGHTA and CDR2 FQGTGA. The CDR3 spans 13 residues.